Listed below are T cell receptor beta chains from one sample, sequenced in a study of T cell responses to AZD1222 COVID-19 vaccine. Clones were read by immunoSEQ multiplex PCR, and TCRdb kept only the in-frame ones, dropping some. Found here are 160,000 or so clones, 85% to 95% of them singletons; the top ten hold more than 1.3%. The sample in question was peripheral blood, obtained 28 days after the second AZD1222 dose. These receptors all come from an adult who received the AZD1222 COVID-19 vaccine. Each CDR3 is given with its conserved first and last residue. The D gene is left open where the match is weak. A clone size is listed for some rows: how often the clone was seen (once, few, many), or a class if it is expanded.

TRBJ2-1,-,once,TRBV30,CASQTSSGEQFF,TGTGCCTCTCAAACCTCATCGGGTGAGCAGTTCTTC
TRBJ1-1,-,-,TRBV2,CASSEAKGGDTEAFF,TGTGCCAGCAGTGAAGCTAAAGGGGGGGACACTGAAGCTTTCTTT
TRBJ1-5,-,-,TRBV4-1,CASSQDRGGQPQHF,TGCGCCAGCAGCCAAGACAGGGGCGGCCAGCCCCAGCATTTT
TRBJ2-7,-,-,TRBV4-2,CASSQTQRESSGGQYF,TGTGCCAGCAGCCAAACACAGAGGGAGTCGTCTGGTGGGCAGTACTTC
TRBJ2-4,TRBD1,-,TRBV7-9,CASSQGQGAAKNIQYF,TGTGCCAGCAGCCAGGGACAGGGGGCGGCCAAAAACATTCAGTACTTC
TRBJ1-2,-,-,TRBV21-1,CASNPKRDRTYGYTF,TGTGCCAGCAATCCAAAACGGGACAGAACCTATGGCTACACCTTC
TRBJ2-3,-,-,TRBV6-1,CASSEGVGGGSTDTQYF,TGTGCCAGCAGTGAAGGAGTAGGCGGGGGCAGCACAGATACGCAGTATTTT
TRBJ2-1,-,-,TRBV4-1,CASSQGRGRSYNEQFF,TGCGCCAGCAGCCAAGGTCGGGGGAGGTCATACAATGAGCAGTTCTTC
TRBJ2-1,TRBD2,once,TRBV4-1,CASSVEGGRAFPRFF,TGCGCCAGCAGCGTAGAGGGCGGGAGGGCCTTTCCCAGGTTCTTC
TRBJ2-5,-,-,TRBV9,CASSLSPVGQETQYF,TGTGCCAGCAGCCTTTCCCCGGTGGGGCAAGAGACCCAGTACTTC
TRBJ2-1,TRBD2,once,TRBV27,CASGTSGAWEQFF,TGTGCCAGCGGAACTAGCGGGGCCTGGGAGCAGTTCTTC
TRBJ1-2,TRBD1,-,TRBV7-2,CASSLGGQGVNGYTF,TGTGCCAGCAGCTTAGGAGGTCAGGGGGTTAATGGCTACACCTTC
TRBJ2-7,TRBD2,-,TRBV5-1,CASSLYGLAGVGYEQYF,TGCGCCAGCAGCTTGTATGGACTAGCGGGAGTCGGGTACGAGCAGTACTTC
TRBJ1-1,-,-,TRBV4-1,CASSQGIGPLNTEAFF,TGCGCCAGCAGCCAAGGGATCGGGCCTCTGAACACTGAAGCTTTCTTT
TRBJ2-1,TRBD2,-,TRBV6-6,CASSSTTAGGNNEQFF,TGTGCCAGCAGTTCCACGACTGCGGGGGGAAACAATGAGCAGTTCTTC
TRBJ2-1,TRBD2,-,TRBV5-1,CASSLEKTSGGNNEQFF,TGCGCCAGCAGCTTGGAAAAGACTAGCGGGGGTAACAATGAGCAGTTCTTC
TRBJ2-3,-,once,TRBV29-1,CSVERGADTQYF,TGCAGCGTTGAGAGAGGAGCAGATACGCAGTATTTT
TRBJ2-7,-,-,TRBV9,CASSVAESAVLYEQYF,TGTGCCAGCAGCGTAGCGGAGTCCGCGGTTTTGTACGAGCAGTACTTC
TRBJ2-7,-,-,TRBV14,CASGKGGGVEQYF,TGTGCCAGCGGTAAGGGAGGTGGGGTCGAGCAGTACTTC
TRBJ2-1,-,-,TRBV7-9,CASDAGDEQFF,TGTGCCAGCGATGCGGGCGATGAGCAGTTCTTC
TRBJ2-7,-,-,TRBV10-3,CATSGSSYEQYF,TGTGCCACAAGTGGGAGCTCCTACGAGCAGTACTTC
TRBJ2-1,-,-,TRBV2,CASTRRRVADYNEQFF,TGTGCCAGCACCCGGCGGAGGGTAGCCGATTACAATGAGCAGTTCTTC
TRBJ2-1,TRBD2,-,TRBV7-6,CASSLGGGRAVWEQFF,TGTGCCAGCAGCTTAGGTGGTGGGAGGGCCGTATGGGAGCAGTTCTTC
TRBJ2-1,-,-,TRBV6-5,CASNAPGHEQFF,TGTGCCAGCAACGCCCCGGGGCATGAGCAGTTCTTC